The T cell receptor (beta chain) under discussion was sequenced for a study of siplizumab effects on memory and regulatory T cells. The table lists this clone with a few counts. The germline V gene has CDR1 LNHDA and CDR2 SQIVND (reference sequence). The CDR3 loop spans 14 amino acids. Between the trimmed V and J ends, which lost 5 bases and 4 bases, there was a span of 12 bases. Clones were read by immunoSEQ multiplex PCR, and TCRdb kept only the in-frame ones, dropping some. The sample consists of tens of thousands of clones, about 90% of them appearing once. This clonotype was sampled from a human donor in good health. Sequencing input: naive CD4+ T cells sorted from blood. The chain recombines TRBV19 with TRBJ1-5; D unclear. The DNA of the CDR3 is TGTGCCAGTAGTTTTTCCTTGTTGAATCAGCCCCAGCATTTT. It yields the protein CASSFSLLNQPQHF.